This T cell receptor beta chain was documented in a study of vaccination effects on CD4 cells after COVID-19. As to this clone: Its specificity is not known.

Trimming took off 0 bases at V and 3 bases at J, with 14 bases between the two ends. CDR1 is LGHDT, CDR2 YNNKEL, per germline (reference sequence). The CDR3 has 16 amino acids. Subsequent to a culture period of 10 to 11 days, CD4+ T cells were isolated. Cultures had half their medium replaced with IL-2 medium on days 3 and 7. Study-level findings and limits: Convalescent patients were scarce, and early post-infection timepoints were absent.

Profiling relied on immunoSEQ multiplex PCR, and the TCRdb table lists in-frame clones only, not all of them. Here the sample spans about 38,000 clones, roughly 82% being singletons. This chain connects TRBV3-1 (or the pseudogene TRBV3-2) to TRBJ1-2, with D perhaps matching TRBD1 (5 bases). The TCR comes from a human donor who received a COVID-19 vaccine. The sequences come from CD4+ T cells from PBMCs cultured without peptide, collected before COVID-19 vaccination. The CDR3 sequence is CASSQDSRAIYYGYTF. The CDR3 DNA follows: TGTGCCAGCAGCCAAGATTCCAGGGCCATATACTATGGCTACACCTTC.